Each of the 13 T cell receptor beta chains below was sequenced from the same sample in a study of CXCR3-negative and CXCR3-positive naive CD8 T cells. Each TRB cDNA library was prepared by 5' RACE (with UMI labels). TCRdb re-called the 5' RACE reads; every CDR3 protein appears as one record, without DNA. The sample spans around 7,400 distinct CDR3 sequences; the ten largest clones claim 1.5% to 2%. Sequences were obtained from naive CXCR3- CD8+ T cells from blood. Subset meaning: CD45RO-CCR7+CD27+CD95- naive CD8+ T cells lacking CXCR3 (TNR3-). These receptors all stem from a human donor in good health. Some clones in this sample may be carry-over from other donors' samples.

The rearrangement joins TRBV6-6 to TRBJ2-4. Germline CDR1 is MNHNY and CDR2 is SVGAGI (reference sequence). This CDR3 has 14 amino acids. The CDR3 is CASSYIIAKNIQYF.

This clonotype is labeled medium-sized based on frequency. V and J are TRBV29-1 and TRBJ2-7; TCRdb selects TRBD2, and the lack of DNA leaves this call unchecked. The CDR3 spans 13 residues. Germline V CDR1 and CDR2: SQVTM, ANQGSEA. CDR3 in amino acids: CSVGLGGGYEQYF.

This clonotype is deemed medium-sized by its frequency. The rearrangement joins TRBV29-1 to TRBJ2-6. Germline V CDR1 and CDR2: SQVTM, ANQGSEA. CDR3 size: 13 residues. Here the CDR3 reads CSAAGSGANVLTF.

The CDR3 sequence: CASSSGTYANEQFF. The chain joins TRBV7-2 to TRBJ2-1; TCRdb outputs TRBD2, but without DNA this stays unchecked. Looked up from germline, CDR1 is SGHTA and CDR2 is FQGNSA. CDR3 length equals 14 residues.

Its frequency marks this clonotype as medium-sized (0.01 to 0.1%). V usage is TRBV10-3 and J usage is TRBJ2-5; the D gene TCRdb calls, TRBD1, cannot be checked with no DNA. The germline V gene has CDR1 ENHRY and CDR2 SYGVKD. The CDR3 is made up of 15 amino acids. The CDR3 is CAISESVGLQETQYF.

This clonotype is identified as medium-sized from frequency. The chain links TRBV29-1 to TRBJ2-2. The CDR3 spans 12 residues. Germline loops: CDR1 SQVTM, CDR2 ANQGSEA. The chain's CDR3 is CSVEIGAGELFF.

The J gene is TRBJ2-1, the V gene TRBV14. CDR3 length: 12 residues. Germline V gene sequence: CDR1 SGHDN, CDR2 FVKESK. The CDR3 reads CASSQGGNEQFF.

The chain uses TRBV12-5 and TRBJ2-3; absent DNA, TCRdb's TRBD1 call cannot be checked. The CDR3 totals 12 residues. The V gene's germline CDR1 is LGHNT and CDR2 FRNRAP. The CDR3 loop is CASRTYTDTQYF.

In terms of frequency, this clonotype is medium-sized (0.01 to 0.1%). Here the CDR3 reads CSAVPRTGAEAFF. V and J are TRBV29-1 and TRBJ1-1; absent DNA, TCRdb's TRBD1 call cannot be checked. Per the germline V gene, CDR1 is SQVTM and CDR2 is ANQGSEA. The CDR3 extends over 13 amino acids.

The chain carries TRBV20-1 and TRBJ2-5; TCRdb names TRBD2, which stays unverified in the absence of DNA. The CDR3 loop spans 14 amino acids. Germline V gene data show CDR1 as DFQATT and CDR2 as SNEGSKA (reference sequence). The CDR3 region is CSATLRTQKETQYF.

Measured by frequency, this clonotype is medium-sized. The V and J genes are TRBV3-1 and TRBJ2-1; the D gene TCRdb calls, TRBD2, cannot be checked with no DNA. Germline V gene lookup returns CDR1 LGHDT and CDR2 YNNKEL (reference sequence). There are 17 residues in the CDR3. The CDR3: CASSQALTSGRGREQFF.

By frequency, this clonotype is medium-sized. This chain joins TRBV10-3 and TRBJ2-7; TCRdb picks TRBD2, but there is no DNA to check that call. The germline CDR1 and CDR2 sequences are ENHRY and SYGVKD. This CDR3 is 14 amino acids long. The CDR3 sequence: CAISEAGVGYEQYF.

This sequence joins TRBV29-1 and TRBJ2-2; TCRdb's assignment of TRBD2 cannot be checked, as there is no DNA. There are 17 residues in the CDR3. CDR1 SQVTM and CDR2 ANQGSEA come from the germline V gene. The CDR3 here is CSVQGAGLAGPDGELFF.